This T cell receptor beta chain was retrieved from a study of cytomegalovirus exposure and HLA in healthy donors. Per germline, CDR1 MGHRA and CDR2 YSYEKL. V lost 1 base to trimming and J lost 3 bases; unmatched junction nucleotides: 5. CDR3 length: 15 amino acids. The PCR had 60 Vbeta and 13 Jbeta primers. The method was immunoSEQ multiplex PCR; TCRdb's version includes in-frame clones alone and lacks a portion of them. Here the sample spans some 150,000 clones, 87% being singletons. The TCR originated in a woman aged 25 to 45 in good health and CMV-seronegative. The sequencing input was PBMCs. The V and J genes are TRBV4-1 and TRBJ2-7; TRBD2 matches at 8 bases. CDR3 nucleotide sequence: TGCGCCAGCAGCCAAGGAAGCGGGAGTCGCTACGAGCAGTACTTC. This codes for CASSQGSGSRYEQYF.